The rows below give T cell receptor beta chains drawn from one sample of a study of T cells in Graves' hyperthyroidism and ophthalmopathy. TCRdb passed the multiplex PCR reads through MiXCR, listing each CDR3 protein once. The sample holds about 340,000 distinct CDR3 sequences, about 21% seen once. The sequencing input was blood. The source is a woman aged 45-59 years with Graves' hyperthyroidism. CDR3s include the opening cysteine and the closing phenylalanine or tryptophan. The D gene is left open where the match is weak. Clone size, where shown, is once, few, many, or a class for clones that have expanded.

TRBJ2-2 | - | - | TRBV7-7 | CASSLAHRTGELFF | TGTGCTAGCAGCTTAGCCCACAGGACCGGGGAGCTGTTTTTT
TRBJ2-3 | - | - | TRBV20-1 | CSARADRGARTQYF | TGCAGTGCTAGAGCAGACCGGGGGGCTCGTACGCAGTATTTT
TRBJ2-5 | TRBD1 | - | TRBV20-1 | CSASSGQGFQETQYF | TGCAGTGCTAGTTCGGGACAGGGCTTCCAAGAGACCCAGTACTTC
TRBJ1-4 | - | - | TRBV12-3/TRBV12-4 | CASSPTRGEKLFF | TGTGCCAGCAGTCCCACCCGAGGGGAAAAACTGTTTTTT
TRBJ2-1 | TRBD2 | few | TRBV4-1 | CASSPDALAGSNEQFF | TGCGCCAGCAGCCCCGACGCACTAGCGGGAAGTAATGAGCAGTTCTTC
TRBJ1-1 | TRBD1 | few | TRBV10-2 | CATKGTGEATEAFF | TGCGCCACCAAGGGGACAGGGGAGGCCACTGAAGCTTTCTTT
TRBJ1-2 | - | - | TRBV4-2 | CASSQERGGGYGYTF | TGTGCCAGCAGCCAAGAGCGGGGAGGGGGCTATGGCTACACCTTC
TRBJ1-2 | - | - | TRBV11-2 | CASSLTEDSRAYGYTF | TGTGCCAGCAGCTTAACGGAAGACAGCCGAGCCTATGGCTACACCTTC
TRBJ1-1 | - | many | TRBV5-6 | CASTLTGRTEAFF | TGTGCCAGCACCCTAACAGGGCGTACTGAAGCTTTCTTT
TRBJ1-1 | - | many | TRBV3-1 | CASRDPNTEAFF | TGTGCCAGCAGGGACCCGAACACTGAAGCTTTCTTT
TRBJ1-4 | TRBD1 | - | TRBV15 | CATRGGQGPWEKLFF | TGTGCCACCAGAGGGGGACAGGGTCCGTGGGAAAAACTGTTTTTT
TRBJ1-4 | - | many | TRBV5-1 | CASSLDGLNEKLFF | TGCGCCAGCAGCTTGGATGGACTTAATGAAAAACTGTTTTTT
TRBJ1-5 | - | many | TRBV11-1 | CASSLGTGGRNQPQHF | TGTGCCAGCAGCTTAGGAACGGGGGGCAGAAATCAGCCCCAGCATTTT
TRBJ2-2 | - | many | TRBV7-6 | CASQLGRAAGGELFF | TGTGCCAGCCAACTCGGACGGGCTGCGGGCGGGGAGCTGTTTTTT
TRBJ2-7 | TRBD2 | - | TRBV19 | CASSPGLAGHYEQYF | TGTGCCAGTAGTCCGGGACTAGCGGGACACTACGAGCAGTACTTC
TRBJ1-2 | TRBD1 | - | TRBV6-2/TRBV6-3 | CASWDRQRYGYTF | TGTGCCAGTTGGGACAGGCAACGTTATGGCTACACCTTC
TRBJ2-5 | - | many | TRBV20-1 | CSAAEGRGTQYF | TGCAGTGCCGCGGAGGGAAGGGGGACCCAGTACTTC
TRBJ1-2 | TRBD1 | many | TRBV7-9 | CASSLGPGGLAYGYTF | TGTGCCAGCAGCTTGGGGCCAGGGGGCCTCGCTTATGGCTACACCTTC
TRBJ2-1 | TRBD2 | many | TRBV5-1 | CASSRTSGSNEQFF | TGCGCCAGCAGCCGGACTAGCGGGAGTAATGAGCAGTTCTTC
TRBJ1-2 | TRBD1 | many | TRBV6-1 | CAVTSGTGGFTF | TGTGCCGTCACTTCCGGGACAGGGGGCTTCACCTTC
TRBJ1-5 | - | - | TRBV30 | CAWSITASNQPQHF | TGTGCCTGGAGTATAACAGCTAGCAATCAGCCCCAGCATTTT
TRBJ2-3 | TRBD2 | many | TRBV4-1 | CASSQTSGVTDTQYF | TGCGCCAGCAGCCAAACTAGCGGGGTTACAGATACGCAGTATTTT
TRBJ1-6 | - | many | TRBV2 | CASSDSEYNSPLHF | TGTGCCAGCAGTGACTCTGAATATAATTCACCCCTCCACTTT
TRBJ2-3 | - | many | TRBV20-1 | CSARLASTDTQYF | TGCAGTGCTAGACTAGCGAGCACAGATACGCAGTATTTT
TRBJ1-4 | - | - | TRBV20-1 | CSAREEKLFF | TGCAGTGCTAGGGAGGAAAAACTGTTTTTT
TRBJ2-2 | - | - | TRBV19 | CASSILTQNTGELFF | TGTGCCAGTAGTATCCTGACCCAGAACACCGGGGAGCTGTTTTTT
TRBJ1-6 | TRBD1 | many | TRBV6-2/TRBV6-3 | CASKNDRGNSPLHF | TGTGCCAGCAAGAACGACAGGGGGAATTCACCCCTCCACTTT
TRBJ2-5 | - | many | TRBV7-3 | CASSLTSSSQETQYF | TGTGCCAGCAGCTTAACATCTTCTAGCCAAGAGACCCAGTACTTC
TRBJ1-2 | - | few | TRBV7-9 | CASSLVLGSNYSYTF | TGTGCCAGCAGCTTAGTGCTGGGATCTAACTATAGCTACACCTTC
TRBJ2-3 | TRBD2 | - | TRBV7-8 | CASSSRREFTDTQYF | TGTGCCAGCAGCTCTCGGCGGGAGTTCACAGATACGCAGTATTTT
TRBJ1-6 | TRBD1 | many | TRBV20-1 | CSARTGVYNSPLHF | TGCAGTGCCAGGACAGGGGTCTATAATTCACCCCTCCACTTT
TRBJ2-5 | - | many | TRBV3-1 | CASSQVSGKKETQYF | TGTGCCAGCAGCCAAGTGTCCGGGAAAAAAGAGACCCAGTACTTC
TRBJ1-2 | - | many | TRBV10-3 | CAINALGSRASNYGYTF | TGTGCCATCAACGCTCTGGGCTCGAGGGCGTCTAACTATGGCTACACCTTC
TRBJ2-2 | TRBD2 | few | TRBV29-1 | CSVELGLAGAIGELFF | TGCAGCGTTGAATTGGGACTAGCGGGCGCTATCGGGGAGCTGTTTTTT
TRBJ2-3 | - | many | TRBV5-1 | CASRSGIESDTQYF | TGCGCCAGCAGGTCCGGGATCGAATCAGATACGCAGTATTTT
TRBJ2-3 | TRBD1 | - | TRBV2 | CASSRTGVRTDTQYF | TGTGCCAGCAGTCGGACAGGGGTCCGCACAGATACGCAGTATTTT
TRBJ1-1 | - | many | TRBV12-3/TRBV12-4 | CASSFERTGTEAFF | TGTGCCAGCAGTTTCGAACGGACCGGGACTGAAGCTTTCTTT
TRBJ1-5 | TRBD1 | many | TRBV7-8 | CASSFRQGAGPQHF | TGTGCCAGCAGCTTTAGACAGGGCGCAGGGCCCCAGCATTTT
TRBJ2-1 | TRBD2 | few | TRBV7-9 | CASSLVGLAGSYNEQFF | TGTGCCAGCAGCTTAGTGGGACTAGCGGGTTCCTACAATGAGCAGTTCTTC
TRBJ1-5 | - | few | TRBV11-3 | CASSPQTGLMMEPQHF | TGTGCCAGCAGCCCCCAGACAGGTTTGATGATGGAGCCCCAGCATTTT
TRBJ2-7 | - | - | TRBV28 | CASSETGGAGYEQYF | TGTGCCAGCAGCGAAACAGGGGGGGCCGGCTACGAGCAGTACTTC
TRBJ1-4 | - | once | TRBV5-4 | CASSLEGLATNEKLFF | TGTGCCAGCAGCTTGGAGGGCCTTGCAACTAATGAAAAACTGTTTTTT
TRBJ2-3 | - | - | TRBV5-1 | CASSLATKVGTDTQYF | TGCGCCAGCAGCTTGGCTACGAAGGTGGGGACAGATACGCAGTATTTT
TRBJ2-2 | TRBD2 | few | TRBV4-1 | CASSQVRGSGGTGELFF | TGCGCCAGCAGCCAAGTACGTGGAAGCGGGGGGACCGGGGAGCTGTTTTTT
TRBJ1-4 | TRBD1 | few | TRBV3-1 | CASSQGQGASNEKLFF | TGTGCCAGCAGCCAAGGGCAGGGGGCTTCTAATGAAAAACTGTTTTTT